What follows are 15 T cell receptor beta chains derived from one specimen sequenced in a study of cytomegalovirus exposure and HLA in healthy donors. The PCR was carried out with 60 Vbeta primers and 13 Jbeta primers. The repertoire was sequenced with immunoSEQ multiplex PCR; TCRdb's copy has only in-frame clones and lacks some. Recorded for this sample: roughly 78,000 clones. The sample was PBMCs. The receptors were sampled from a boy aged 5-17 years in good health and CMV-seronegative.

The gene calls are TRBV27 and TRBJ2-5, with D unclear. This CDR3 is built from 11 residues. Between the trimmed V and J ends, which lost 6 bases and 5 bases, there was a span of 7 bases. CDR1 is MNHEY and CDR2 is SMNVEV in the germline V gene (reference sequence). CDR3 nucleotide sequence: TGTGCCAGCAGAAACTTGGAGACCCAGTACTTC. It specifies CASRNLETQYF.

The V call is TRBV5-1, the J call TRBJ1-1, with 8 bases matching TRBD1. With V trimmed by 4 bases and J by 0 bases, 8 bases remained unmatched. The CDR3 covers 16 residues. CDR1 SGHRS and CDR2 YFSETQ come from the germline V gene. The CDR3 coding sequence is TGCGCCAGCAGCCCTTGGACAGGGCGCATGAACACTGAAGCTTTCTTT. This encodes CASSPWTGRMNTEAFF.

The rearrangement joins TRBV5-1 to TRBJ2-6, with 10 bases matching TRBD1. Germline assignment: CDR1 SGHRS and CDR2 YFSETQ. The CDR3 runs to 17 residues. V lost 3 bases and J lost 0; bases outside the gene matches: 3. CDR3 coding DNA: TGCGCCAGCAGCTCGACAGGGGGCTTCTCTGGGGCCAACGTCCTGACTTTC. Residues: CASSSTGGFSGANVLTF.

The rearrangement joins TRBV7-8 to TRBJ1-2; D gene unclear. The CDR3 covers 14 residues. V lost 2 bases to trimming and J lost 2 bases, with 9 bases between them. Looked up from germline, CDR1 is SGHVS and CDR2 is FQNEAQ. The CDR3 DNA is TGTGCCAGCAGCTTATCACCCAGGAACTATGGCTACACCTTC. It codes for CASSLSPRNYGYTF. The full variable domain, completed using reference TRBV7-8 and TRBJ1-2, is GAGVSQSPRYKVAKRGQDVALRCDPISGHVSLFWYQQALGQGPEFLTYFQNEAQLDKSGLPSDRFFAERPEGSVSTLKIQRTQQEDSAVYLCASSLSPRNYGYTFGSGTRLTVV.

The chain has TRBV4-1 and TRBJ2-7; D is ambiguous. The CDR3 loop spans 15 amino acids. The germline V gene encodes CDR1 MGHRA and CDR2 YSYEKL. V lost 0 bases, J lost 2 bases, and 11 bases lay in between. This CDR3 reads CASSQDMADAYEQYF. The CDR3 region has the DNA TGCGCCAGCAGCCAAGACATGGCAGATGCCTACGAGCAGTACTTC.

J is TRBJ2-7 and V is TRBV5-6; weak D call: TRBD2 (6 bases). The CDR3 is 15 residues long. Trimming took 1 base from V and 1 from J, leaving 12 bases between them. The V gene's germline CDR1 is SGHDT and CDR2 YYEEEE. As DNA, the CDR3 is TGTGCCAGCAGCTTGAGGGACTTTACTTCCTACGAGCAGTACTTC. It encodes CASSLRDFTSYEQYF.

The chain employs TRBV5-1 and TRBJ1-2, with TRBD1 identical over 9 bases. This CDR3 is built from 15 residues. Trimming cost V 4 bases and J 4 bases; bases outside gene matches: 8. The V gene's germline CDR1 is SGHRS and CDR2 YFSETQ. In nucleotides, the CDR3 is TGCGCCAGCAGCAGGCGGACAGGGGCGGGCTATGGCTACACCTTC. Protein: CASSRRTGAGYGYTF.

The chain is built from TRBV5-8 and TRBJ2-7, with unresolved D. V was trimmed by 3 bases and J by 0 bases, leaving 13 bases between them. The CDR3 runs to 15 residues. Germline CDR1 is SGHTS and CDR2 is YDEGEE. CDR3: CASSYGDLHSYEQYF. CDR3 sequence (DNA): TGTGCCAGCAGCTACGGAGACCTCCACTCCTACGAGCAGTACTTC.

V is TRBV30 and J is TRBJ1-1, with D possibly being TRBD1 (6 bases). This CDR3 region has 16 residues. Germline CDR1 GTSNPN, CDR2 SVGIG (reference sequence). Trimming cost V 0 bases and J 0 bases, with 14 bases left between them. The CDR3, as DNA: TGTGCCTGGAGTGTACCAGGGGCTGCCTTGAACACTGAAGCTTTCTTT. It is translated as CAWSVPGAALNTEAFF. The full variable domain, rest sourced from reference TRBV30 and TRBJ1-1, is SQTIHQWPATLVQPVGSPLSLECTVEGTSNPNLYWYRQAAGRGLQLLFYSVGIGQISSEVPQNLSASRPQDRQFILSSKKLLLSDSGFYLCAWSVPGAALNTEAFFGQGTRLTVV.

The CDR3 here is CASSQTGFGNYGYTF. The DNA of the CDR3 is TGTGCCAGCAGCCAGACAGGGTTTGGTAACTATGGCTACACCTTC. The chain joins TRBV5-4 to TRBJ1-2, with 7 bases that match TRBD1. The germline V gene has CDR1 SGHNT and CDR2 YYREEE (reference sequence). V dropped 4 bases and J dropped 1; count of bases not matched to a gene: 7. This CDR3 has 15 residues.

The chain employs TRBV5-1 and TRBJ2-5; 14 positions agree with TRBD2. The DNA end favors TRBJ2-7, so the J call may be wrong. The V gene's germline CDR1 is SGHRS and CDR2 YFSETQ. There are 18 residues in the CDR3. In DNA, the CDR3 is TGCGCCAGCAGTTCTACCGGGACTAGCGGGAGTACGATCTACGAGCAGTACTTC. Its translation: CASSSTGTSGSTIYEQYF.

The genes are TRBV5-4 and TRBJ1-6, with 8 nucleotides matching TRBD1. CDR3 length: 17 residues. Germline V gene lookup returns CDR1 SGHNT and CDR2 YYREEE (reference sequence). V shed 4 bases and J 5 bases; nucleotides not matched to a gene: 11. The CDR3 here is CASSGRTGLDDNSPLHF. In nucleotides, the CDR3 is TGTGCCAGCAGCGGACGGACAGGGTTAGATGATAATTCACCCCTCCACTTT.

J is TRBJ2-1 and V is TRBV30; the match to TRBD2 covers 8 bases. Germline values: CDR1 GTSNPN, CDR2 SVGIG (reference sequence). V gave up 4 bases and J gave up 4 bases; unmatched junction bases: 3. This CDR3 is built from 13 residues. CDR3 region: CAWKAGAYNEQFF. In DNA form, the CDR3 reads TGTGCCTGGAAAGCGGGAGCTTACAATGAGCAGTTCTTC.

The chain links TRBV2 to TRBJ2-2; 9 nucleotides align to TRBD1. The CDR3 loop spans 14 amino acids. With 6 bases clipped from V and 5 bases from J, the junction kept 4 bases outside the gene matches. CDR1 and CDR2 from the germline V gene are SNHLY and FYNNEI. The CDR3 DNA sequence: TGTGCCAGCAGCGAGGACAGGGGTACCGGGGAGCTGTTTTTT. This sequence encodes CASSEDRGTGELFF.

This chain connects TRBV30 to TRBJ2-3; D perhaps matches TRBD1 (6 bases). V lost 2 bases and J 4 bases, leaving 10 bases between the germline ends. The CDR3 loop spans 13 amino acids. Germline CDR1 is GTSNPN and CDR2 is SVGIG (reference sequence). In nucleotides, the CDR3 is TGTGCCTGGAGTTCAGGGGTATCAGATACGCAGTATTTT. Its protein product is CAWSSGVSDTQYF. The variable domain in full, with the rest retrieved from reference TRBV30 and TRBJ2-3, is SQTIHQWPATLVQPVGSPLSLECTVEGTSNPNLYWYRQAAGRGLQLLFYSVGIGQISSEVPQNLSASRPQDRQFILSSKKLLLSDSGFYLCAWSSGVSDTQYFGPGTRLTVL.